This TCR beta chain appears in the sequencing data of a study of technical replicates of blood from a few donors. Germline V gene data show CDR1 as DFQATT and CDR2 as SNEGSKA (reference sequence). The CDR3 covers 11 residues. V lost 5 bases and J lost 14, with 16 bases in between. The protocol was immunoSEQ multiplex PCR, while the TCRdb copy is restricted to in-frame clones and leaves out a portion. This sample has over 85,000 clones, with approximately 96% found just once. Sequenced sample: T cells isolated from PBMCs. The gene calls are TRBV20-1 and TRBJ1-5, with D possibly TRBD1 on 5 matching bases. This receptor was identified in a human donor in good health. As DNA, the CDR3 is TGCAGTGCTCAAATGGGACTCGGGGAGCATTTT. It specifies CSAQMGLGEHF.